What follows describes a single T cell receptor (beta chain). The antigen remains undetermined. Looked up from germline, CDR1 is SGDLS and CDR2 is YYNGEE. This CDR3 region has 14 residues. V was pared by 0 bases and J by 0 bases, with 6 bases between. UMIs were added to TCR cDNA along with a universal primer site when it was made by 5'RACE template switching. TCRdb analysed the 5' RACE reads with MiXCR anew, one entry per CDR3 protein. This sample has 250,000 to 300,000 distinct CDR3 sequences, with around 9.3% found just once. This entry belongs to a study of T cells after yellow fever vaccination. Study-wide findings and caveats: A weaker secondary response peaked on day 5, the primary on day 15. Just a small share of clonotypes turned up in the CD4 compartment as well as the CD8 compartment. Abundant bulk-derived clonotypes could contaminate FACS-sorted repertoires.

The chain has TRBV9 and TRBJ1-1; D is undetermined. The sample here was CD4+ T cells sorted from PBMCs, taken 5 days after the yellow fever booster vaccination. The receptor was isolated from a man aged 18 to 30 who received the YFV17D yellow fever vaccine. The CDR3 protein is CASSVAPLNTEAFF. The CDR3 DNA is TGTGCCAGCAGCGTAGCCCCCCTGAACACTGAAGCTTTCTTT. The whole variable domain, filled in from reference TRBV9 and TRBJ1-1, reads DSGVTQTPKHLITATGQRVTLRCSPRSGDLSVYWYQQSLDQGLQFLIQYYNGEERAKGNILERFSAQQFPDLHSELNLSSLELGDSALYFCASSVAPLNTEAFFGQGTRLTVV.